This record concerns one T cell receptor (beta chain) sequence. Its antigen is undetermined. This sample was included in a study of cytomegalovirus exposure and HLA in healthy donors. The PCR employed 60 Vbeta primers together with 13 Jbeta primers. Clones were read by immunoSEQ multiplex PCR, and TCRdb kept only the in-frame ones, dropping some. The sample shows under 200,000 clones, roughly 86% of them seen only once. Study-level findings and limits: The later analysis indicated that the majority of CMV-associated TCR beta chains appeared HLA-restricted. A later analysis linked a missense variant in DCLRE1C to the trimming of TCR beta V and J genes.

The CDR3 extends over 16 amino acids. Germline assignment: CDR1 SGHVS and CDR2 FNYEAQ. V lost 5 bases and J lost 4, with 15 bases in between. The J gene is TRBJ2-6, the V gene TRBV7-6, with D possibly TRBD1 on 6 matching bases. The sample taken for sequencing was PBMCs. The receptor comes from a middle-aged man in good health and CMV-seropositive. The CDR3 loop is CASSPRLGAGANVLTF. CDR3 in DNA: TGTGCCAGCAGCCCCCGATTGGGGGCGGGGGCCAACGTCCTGACTTTC.